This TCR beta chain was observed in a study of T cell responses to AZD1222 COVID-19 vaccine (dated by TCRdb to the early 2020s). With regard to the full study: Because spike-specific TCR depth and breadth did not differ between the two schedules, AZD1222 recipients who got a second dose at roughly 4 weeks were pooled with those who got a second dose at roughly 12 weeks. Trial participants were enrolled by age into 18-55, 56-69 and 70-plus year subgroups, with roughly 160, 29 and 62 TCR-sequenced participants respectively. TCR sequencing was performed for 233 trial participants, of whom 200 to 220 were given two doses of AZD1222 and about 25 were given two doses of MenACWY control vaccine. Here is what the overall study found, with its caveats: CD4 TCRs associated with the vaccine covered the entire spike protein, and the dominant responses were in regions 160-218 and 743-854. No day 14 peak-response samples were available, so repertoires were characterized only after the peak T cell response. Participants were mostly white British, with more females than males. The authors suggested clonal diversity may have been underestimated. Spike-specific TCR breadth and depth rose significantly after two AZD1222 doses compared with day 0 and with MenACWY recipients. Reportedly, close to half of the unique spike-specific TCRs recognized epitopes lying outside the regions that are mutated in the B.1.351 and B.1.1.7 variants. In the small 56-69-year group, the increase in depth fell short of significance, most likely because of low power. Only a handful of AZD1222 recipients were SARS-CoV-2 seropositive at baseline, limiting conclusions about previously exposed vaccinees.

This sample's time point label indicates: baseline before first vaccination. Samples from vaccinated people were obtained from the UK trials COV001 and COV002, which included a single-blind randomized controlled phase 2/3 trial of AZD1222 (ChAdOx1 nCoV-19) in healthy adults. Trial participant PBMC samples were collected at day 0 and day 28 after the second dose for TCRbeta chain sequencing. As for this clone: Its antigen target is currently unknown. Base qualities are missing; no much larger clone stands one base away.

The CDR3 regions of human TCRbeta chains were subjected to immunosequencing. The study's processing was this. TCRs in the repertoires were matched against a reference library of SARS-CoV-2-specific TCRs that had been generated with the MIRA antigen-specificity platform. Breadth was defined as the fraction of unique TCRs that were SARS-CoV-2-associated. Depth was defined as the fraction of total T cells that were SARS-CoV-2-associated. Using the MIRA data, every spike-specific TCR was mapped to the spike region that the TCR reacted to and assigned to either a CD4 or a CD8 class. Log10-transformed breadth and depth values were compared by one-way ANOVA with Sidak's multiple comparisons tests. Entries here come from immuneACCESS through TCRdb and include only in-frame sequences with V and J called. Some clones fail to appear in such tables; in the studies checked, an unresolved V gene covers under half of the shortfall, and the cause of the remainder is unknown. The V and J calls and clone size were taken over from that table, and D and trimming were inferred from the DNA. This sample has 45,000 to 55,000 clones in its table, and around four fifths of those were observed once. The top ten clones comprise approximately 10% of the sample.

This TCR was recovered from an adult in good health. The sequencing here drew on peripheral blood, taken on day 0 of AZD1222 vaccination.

The CDR3 loop reads CASSQDLGQVNTGELFF. The DNA reads TGTGCCAGCAGCCAAGACTTGGGACAGGTGAACACCGGGGAGCTGTTTTTT. This receptor chain uses TRBV14 and TRBJ2-2; TRBD1 lines up with 8 middle nucleotides. Reading from cysteine to phenylalanine, the CDR3 counts 17 amino acids. Left in the record is the CDR3 DNA by itself, 51 bases read in frame from the first base. Per the germline V gene, SGHDN is the CDR1 and FVKESK is the CDR2. The germline V end is reduced by 0 bases and the J end by 1 base; junction bases left unmatched: 4.